One and the same sample provided the 4 T cell receptor beta chains below, sequenced in a study of blood T cell repertoires in COVID-19. The assay was immunoSEQ multiplex PCR, and TCRdb's table has in-frame clones only and misses some. Here the sample spans about 220,000 clones, approximately 86% being singletons. What was sequenced was peripheral blood. These receptors were collected from a woman aged 80 or over with acute or convalescent COVID-19.

This clone was observed a single time. This chain links TRBV7-7 with TRBJ2-5; TRBD1 might be the D (5 bases). V lost 5 bases, J lost 6 bases, and 19 bases lay in between. CDR1 and CDR2 from the germline V gene are SSHAT and FNYEAQ (reference sequence). The CDR3 spans 15 residues. CDR3 in amino acids: CASSPQGGVGKTQYF. The CDR3 coding sequence is TGTGCCAGCAGCCCGCAGGGTGGGGTCGGTAAGACCCAGTACTTC.

CDR3 coding DNA: TGTGCCAGCAGCGCCGGGATTCCTGGAAACACCATATATTTT. It encodes CASSAGIPGNTIYF. V gene TRBV7-2 combines with J gene TRBJ1-3, with D unresolved. The CDR3 covers 14 residues. The V gene's germline CDR1 is SGHTA and CDR2 FQGNSA. Trimming took off 5 bases at V and 2 bases at J, with 10 bases between the two ends.

The chain combines TRBV3-1 (or the pseudogene TRBV3-2) with TRBJ2-1, with D uncertain. Trimming left V 4 bases short and J 8 bases short, with 18 bases between. CDR1 LGHDT and CDR2 YNNKEL come from the germline V gene (reference sequence). This CDR3 has 15 amino acids. The CDR3 sequence is CASSRTLAFIDEQFF. The CDR3 nucleotides are TGTGCCAGCAGCCGAACATTAGCTTTCATCGATGAGCAGTTCTTC.

Note on this clone: At the DNA level, this CDR3 is encoded by other sequences in the same sample as well. CDR3 DNA: TGTGCCAGCAGTTTATCGCGGGGCCGCACAGATACGCAGTATTTT. Protein product: CASSLSRGRTDTQYF. The chain is built from TRBV27 and TRBJ2-3; tentative D call: TRBD2 (6 bases). This CDR3 spans 15 amino acids. Trimming stripped 0 bases from V and 1 base from J, with 8 bases between. The germline V gene has CDR1 MNHEY and CDR2 SMNVEV (reference sequence).